This T cell receptor (beta chain) was sequenced for a study of CD8+CD57+ T cells in acquired aplastic anemia. Genomic DNA templated the TCR beta VDJ and CDR3 profiling. Each CDR3 protein gets one entry after TCRdb re-called the reads with MiXCR. Of some 64,000 distinct CDR3 sequences listed, under 55% were seen once; the top ten hold 2% to 3%. The CDR3 is made up of 14 amino acids. Germline V gene lookup returns CDR1 KGHDR and CDR2 SFDVKD. The V gene lost 4 bases and the J gene lost 5 bases, with 11 bases spanning the gap. This receptor was identified in a human donor in good health, serving as a control. Sequencing was done on a sample of sorted CD4+, CD8+, or CD8+CD57+ T cells (not recorded which) from PBMCs. V and J are TRBV24-1 and TRBJ2-1; D call uncertain. In DNA form, the CDR3 reads TGTGCCACCAGTGAACGGCTTAGGGACAATGAGCAGTTCTTC. Translation gives CATSERLRDNEQFF.